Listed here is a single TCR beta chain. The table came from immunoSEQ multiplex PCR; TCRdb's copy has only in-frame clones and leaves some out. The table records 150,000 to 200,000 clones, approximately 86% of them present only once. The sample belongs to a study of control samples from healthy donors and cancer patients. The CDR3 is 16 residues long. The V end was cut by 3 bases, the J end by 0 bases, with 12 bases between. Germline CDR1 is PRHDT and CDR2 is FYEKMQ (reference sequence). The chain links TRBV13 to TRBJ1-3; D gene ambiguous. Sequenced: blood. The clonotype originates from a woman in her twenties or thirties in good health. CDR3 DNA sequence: TGTGCCAGCAGCTTCGGTGTATTGGACTCTGGAAACACCATATATTTT. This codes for CASSFGVLDSGNTIYF.